The 12 T cell receptor beta chains below come from one sample, sequenced in a study of T cell clonality in common variable immunodeficiency. Only in-frame clones appear in the TCRdb table, and some are missing; sequencing was by immunoSEQ multiplex PCR. This sample shows around 45,000 clones and no singletons; about 5.9% rests with the ten largest. The sequenced material came from peripheral blood mononuclear cells. The receptor source for this set is a person between 18 and 69 years old in good health.

This clone has more than one count but fewer than ten. The DNA ends 3 residues before the CDR3 does, and the rest of the CDR3 is filled in from the germline J gene. The V and J genes are TRBV18 and TRBJ2-1, with 10 bases matching TRBD2. The V gene end was trimmed by 4 bases and the J gene end by 6 bases; junction bases not matched to a gene: 0. The CDR3 totals 13 residues. The V gene's germline CDR1 is KGHSH and CDR2 LQKENI. CDR3 in amino acids: CASSLAGGNEQFF. CDR3 bases read: TGTGCCAGCTCACTAGCGGGGGGCAATGAG. Full variable domain (missing parts from reference TRBV18 and TRBJ2-1): NAGVMQNPRHLVRRRGQEARLRCSPMKGHSHVYWYRQLPEEGLKFMVYLQKENIIDESGMPKERFSAEFPKEGPSILRIQQVVRGDSAAYFCASSLAGGNEQFFGPGTRLTVL.

This clone appeared many times. The read stops 3 residues short of the end of the CDR3; the missing end is completed from the germline J gene. The chain carries TRBV19 and TRBJ1-2, with D maybe TRBD1 (5 bases). Germline-derived CDR1 and CDR2 are LNHDA and SQIVND (reference sequence). With 7 bases removed from V and 4 bases from J, the gap between germline ends came to 10 bases. The CDR3 has 12 residues. CDR3 protein: CASTPGSYGYTF. The sequenced part of the CDR3 DNA is TGTGCCAGTACCCCAGGGAGCTATGGC.

This clone has ten or more counts. Coverage ceases 3 residues before the CDR3 finishes, and the germline J gene fills in the end. The chain has TRBV5-6 and TRBJ2-7; D possibly corresponds to TRBD1 (5 bases). This CDR3 contains 14 residues. Germline V gene data show CDR1 as SGHDT and CDR2 as YYEEEE. The germline V and J ends were trimmed by 4 bases and 6 bases, with 17 bases remaining between them. The CDR3 region is CASSANTGSGEQYF. The CDR3 DNA, read in part, is TGTGCCAGCAGCGCCAACACAGGCTCGGGCGAG.

This clone has only a few counts. At one boundary the junction diverges from the germline segment, which might be a read error. The sequenced fragment ends 3 residues before the CDR3 boundary, so the rest is inferred from the germline J gene. This chain joins TRBV19 and TRBJ2-3, with 8 bases aligning to TRBD1. Germline CDR1 LNHDA, CDR2 SQIVND (reference sequence). The length of the CDR3 is 16 residues. CDR3 bases read: TGTGCCACTAGTACTCACAGGGGGTCAAAAAGGGATACG. This sequence encodes CATSTHRGSKRDT. The entire CDR3 protein is CATSTHRGSKRDTQYF.

This clone was counted ten times or more. From the germline J gene comes the end of the CDR3, since the read stops 3 residues before it. The chain has TRBV13 and TRBJ2-3; the D is unclear. Deletions cut 0 bases from V and 6 bases from J, with 4 bases between. CDR3 length: 12 residues. Germline CDR1 reads PRHDT; CDR2 reads FYEKMQ (reference sequence). The CDR3 protein is CASSLGADTQYF. CDR3 DNA, as far as it was read: TGTGCCAGCAGCTTAGGGGCTGATACG. Full variable domain (outside the CDR3, taken from reference TRBV13 and TRBJ2-3): AAGVIQSPRHLIKEKRETATLKCYPIPRHDTVYWYQQGPGQDPQFLISFYEKMQSDKGSIPDRFSAQQFSDYHSELNMSSLELGDSALYFCASSLGADTQYFGPGTRLTVL.

This clone showed up many times. The read ends 3 residues early relative to the CDR3; the germline J gene fills the gap. This chain joins TRBV18 and TRBJ2-7; tentative D call: TRBD2 (5 bases). Trimming pared 6 bases from V and 2 bases from J, leaving 17 bases between. This CDR3 contains 15 residues. Germline lookup yields CDR1 KGHSH and CDR2 LQKENI. The sequenced CDR3 bases are TGTGCCAGCTCGATAAATCTCGGGGTCACCTACGAG. This encodes CASSINLGVTYE. In full, the CDR3 reads CASSINLGVTYEQYF.

This clone was counted many times. The read ends 3 residues early relative to the CDR3; the germline J gene fills the gap. The chain combines TRBV20-1 with TRBJ2-5; 7 nucleotides agree with TRBD1. The germline V gene has CDR1 DFQATT and CDR2 SNEGSKA (reference sequence). V lost 0 bases to trimming and J lost 5 bases; unmatched junction nucleotides: 12. The CDR3 is 16 amino acids. CDR3 in amino acids: CSARDRVKGALETQYF. The part of the CDR3 DNA that was read is TGCAGTGCTAGAGATCGGGTAAAGGGGGCGTTGGAGACC.

The table lists this clone with a few counts. The CDR3 end is not reached by the read, which stops 3 residues before it; the germline J gene fills it in. This chain connects TRBV7-2 to TRBJ2-5, with D possibly matching TRBD2 (7 bases). Deletions cut 7 bases from V and 4 bases from J, with 19 bases between. This CDR3 has 15 residues. Germline CDR1 and CDR2: SGHTA and FQGNSA. This CDR3 is CASTLVGGGIETQYF. Incomplete CDR3 DNA: TGTGCCAGCACCCTCGTAGGGGGGGGGATAGAGACC.

The table lists this clone with many counts. The read finishes 3 residues shy of the CDR3 end, and the germline J gene is used to complete it. This chain links TRBV4-1 with TRBJ2-7; TRBD1 might be the D (6 bases). V lost 0 bases to trimming and J lost 1 base, with 10 bases between them. Germline assignment: CDR1 MGHRA and CDR2 YSYEKL. This CDR3 comprises 15 residues. The DNA read from the CDR3 is TGCGCCAGCAGCCAAGATGGGACATTTTCCTACGAG. This sequence encodes CASSQDGTFSYE. The CDR3 as a whole reads CASSQDGTFSYEQYF.

Comments on this clone: The read ends 3 residues shy of where the CDR3 ends; the end is completed using the germline J gene. The chain carries TRBV7-2 and TRBJ1-1, with D maybe TRBD1 (5 bases). The CDR3 is 15 amino acids. The V gene's germline CDR1 is SGHTA and CDR2 FQGNSA. The CDR3 DNA, read in part, is TGTGCCAGCAGCTTAGCAGGACAAGGGTCGTATGGC. It codes for CASSLAGQGSYG. In full, the CDR3 reads CASSLAGQGSYGAFF.

Remarks on this clone: The read finishes 3 residues shy of the CDR3 end, and the germline J gene is used to complete it. The chain joins TRBV10-2 to TRBJ2-5, with D perhaps TRBD1 (5 bases). The CDR3 has 17 residues. V shed 3 bases and J shed 1 base, with 18 bases lying between them. Germline CDR1 WSHSY, CDR2 SAAADI. The part of the CDR3 DNA that was read is TGCGCCAGCAGTGAATTCTCCTCTCCAGGGTCCCAAGAGACC. Its translation is CASSEFSSPGSQET. The full CDR3 protein is CASSEFSSPGSQETQYF.

This clone has a handful of counts. The CDR3 is cut off 3 residues early in the read; its end comes from the germline J gene. V usage is TRBV30 and J usage is TRBJ1-2, with D possibly TRBD1 on 5 matching bases. The germline gives CDR1 GTSNPN, CDR2 SVGIG (reference sequence). This CDR3 region has 11 residues. The sequenced part of the CDR3 DNA is TGTGCCTGGAGTGTCGGGGGGATC. This gives the protein CAWSVGGI. The whole CDR3 protein is CAWSVGGIYTF.